The clone carrying this T cell receptor beta chain was counted a few times. Its antigen is unidentified. This sample was taken from a study of T cell repertoires in cytomegalovirus infection. Study-level information: Based on public TCR beta signatures, there were indications of CMV infection and of a matching HLA type. Notes on the study in general: There were carriers of CMV plus the relevant HLA, and cumulative public TCR beta family frequency identified them.

One entry per CDR3 protein, called by TCRdb with MiXCR from the reads. The sample consists of about 69,000 distinct CDR3 sequences, around 30% of them appearing once. V shed 0 bases, J shed 3 bases, and the junction held 9 bases outside the gene matches. The CDR3 contains 18 residues. Germline V gene lookup returns CDR1 KGHSH and CDR2 LQKENI. The sequenced sample was CD8+ T cells from cultured PBMCs, obtained from culture after CMV antigen stimulation. This TCR came from a human donor in good health (CMV status not recorded). Some clones in this sample may be carry-over from other donors' samples. V usage is TRBV18 and J usage is TRBJ2-1, with 9 bases matching TRBD1. The CDR3 region is CASSPPGPRDRVYNEQFF. The CDR3 DNA sequence: TGTGCCAGCTCACCACCGGGTCCCCGGGACAGGGTCTACAATGAGCAGTTCTTC.